This T cell receptor (beta chain) is from a study of T cell repertoires in cytomegalovirus infection (dated by TCRdb to between 2019 and 2020). General notes on the study: The peptide stimulations were aimed at well-studied HLA-B-restricted epitopes as well as recently identified HLA-C-restricted CMV epitopes, whose presentation resists viral immunomodulation. Because public TCR beta signatures pointed to carriage of CMV infection together with the matching HLA type, the HLA type of each donor mattered for the analysis. What the study reported, not specific to this receptor: In both this cohort and an independent cohort of more than 350 donors, the cumulative frequency of public TCR beta family members distinguished carriers of CMV infection plus the relevant HLA type. The ex vivo response was dominated by HLA-C-restricted CMV-specific TCR beta clonotypes, and the single most frequent clonotype in two of eight donors was supplied by these HLA-C-restricted clonotypes.

Comment on this clonotype: The antigen this receptor binds is unknown. There are no base qualities to consult, and no much larger clone falls within one base.

Sequencer: Illumina HiSeq 1500. TCRdb reprocessed the public reads (quality trimming at Q25 with fastp, clone calling with MiXCR) and kept in-frame beta chains. Under each unique CDR3 protein, matching rows form one entry showing the most common genes and DNA. In this sample the table shows approximately 730,000 distinct CDR3 sequences, 25% to 35% of which occur a single time. Around 14% of the sample comes from the top ten. Trimmed from V: 5 bases; trimmed from J: 9 bases; junction bases lacking a gene match: 20. As encoded in the germline V gene (reference sequence), CDR1 is DFQATT while CDR2 is SNEGSKA. Reading from cysteine to phenylalanine, the CDR3 counts 18 amino acids. CDR3 DNA only is kept here, 54 bases in frame from base 1. The sample's treatment or condition label is to be understood as: in vitro stimulation with specific CMV peptide epitopes to enrich CMV-specific T cells.

The chain is assembled from TRBV20-1 and TRBJ2-1, with 12 bases matching TRBD2. The sequenced sample was cultured CD8+ T cells from PBMCs, obtained from culture after CMV antigen stimulation. The TCR was taken from a human donor in good health (CMV status not recorded). Some clones in this sample may be carry-over from other donors' samples. The nucleotide sequence is TGCAGTGCTCCCCCGACACCCTCGACTAGCGGGGGACCGAGTGAGCAGTTCTTC. The translation is CSAPPTPSTSGGPSEQFF.